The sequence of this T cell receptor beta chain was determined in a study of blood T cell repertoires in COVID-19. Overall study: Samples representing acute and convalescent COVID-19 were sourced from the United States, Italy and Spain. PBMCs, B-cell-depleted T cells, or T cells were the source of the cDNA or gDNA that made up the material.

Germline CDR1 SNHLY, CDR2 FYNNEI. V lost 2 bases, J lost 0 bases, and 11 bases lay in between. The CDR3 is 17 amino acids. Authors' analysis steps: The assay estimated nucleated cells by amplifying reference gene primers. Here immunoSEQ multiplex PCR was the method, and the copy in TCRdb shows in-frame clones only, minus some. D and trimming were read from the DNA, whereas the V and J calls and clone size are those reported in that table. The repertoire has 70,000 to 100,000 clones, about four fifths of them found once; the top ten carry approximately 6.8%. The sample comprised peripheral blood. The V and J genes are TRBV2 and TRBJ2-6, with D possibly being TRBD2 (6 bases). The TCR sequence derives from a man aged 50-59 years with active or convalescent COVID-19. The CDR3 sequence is CASSEWGVGSGANVLTF. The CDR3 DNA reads TGTGCCAGCAGTGAATGGGGGGTAGGCTCTGGGGCCAACGTCCTGACTTTC.